This T cell receptor beta chain was sequenced during a study of cytotoxic CD8 clonotypes in ibrutinib-treated CLL. Study at large: Outcomes included 24 partial and 2 complete responses; after median about 5.5 years, approximately 14 stayed remitted and roughly twelve progressed.

This clone was counted only a few times. As yet, its antigen is unknown. Sequencing was performed with immunoSEQ multiplex PCR; in TCRdb, only in-frame clones are kept and a portion is missing. The sample lists 29,000 or so clones, about three quarters occurring once. V dropped 5 bases and J dropped 5; count of bases not matched to a gene: 3. The germline V gene has CDR1 DFQATT and CDR2 SNEGSKA (reference sequence). The CDR3 has 11 amino acids. The study, taken as a whole, reports: At ibrutinib response, clonality increased, and at progression it declined back toward baseline.

The source is a human donor with chronic lymphocytic leukemia. The V gene is TRBV20-1, the J gene TRBJ2-7, with 7 bases aligning to TRBD1. The sequencing used PBMCs, collected after 36 months of ibrutinib treatment. CDR3 sequence reads: CSAQGGDEQYF. In DNA form, the CDR3 reads TGCAGTGCTCAAGGGGGCGACGAGCAGTACTTC.